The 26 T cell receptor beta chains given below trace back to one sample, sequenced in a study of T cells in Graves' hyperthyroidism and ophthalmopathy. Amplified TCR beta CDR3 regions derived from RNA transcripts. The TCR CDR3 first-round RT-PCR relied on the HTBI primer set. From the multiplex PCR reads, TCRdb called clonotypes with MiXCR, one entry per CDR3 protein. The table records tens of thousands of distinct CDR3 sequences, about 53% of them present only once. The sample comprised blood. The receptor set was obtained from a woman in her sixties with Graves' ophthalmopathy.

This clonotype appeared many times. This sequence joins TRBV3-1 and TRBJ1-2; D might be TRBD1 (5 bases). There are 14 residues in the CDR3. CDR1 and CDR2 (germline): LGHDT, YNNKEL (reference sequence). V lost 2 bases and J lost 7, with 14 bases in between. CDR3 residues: CASSQTRGGFGYTF. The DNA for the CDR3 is TGTGCCAGCAGCCAAACCCGTGGGGGTTTTGGCTACACCTTC. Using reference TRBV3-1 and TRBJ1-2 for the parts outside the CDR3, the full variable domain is DTAVSQTPKYLVTQMGNDKSIKCEQNLGHDTMYWYKQDSKKFLKIMFSYNNKELIINETVPNRFSPKSPDKAHLNLHINSLELGDSAVYFCASSQTRGGFGYTFGSGTRLTVV.

The CDR3 DNA reads as TGTGCCAGCAGCGTATGTAGCGGGAGGGGAACCTACGAGCAGTACTTC. Its protein is CASSVCSGRGTYEQYF. The chain employs TRBV9 and TRBJ2-7; 11 bases agree with TRBD2. The germline gives CDR1 SGDLS, CDR2 YYNGEE. V was pared by 1 base and J by 2 bases, with 5 bases of the junction left unmatched. The CDR3 has 16 residues.

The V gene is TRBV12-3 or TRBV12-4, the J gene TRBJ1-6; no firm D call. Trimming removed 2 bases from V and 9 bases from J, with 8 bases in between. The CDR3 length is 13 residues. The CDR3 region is CASSLSQTSPLHF. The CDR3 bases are TGTGCCAGCAGTTTAAGTCAGACTTCACCCCTCCACTTT.

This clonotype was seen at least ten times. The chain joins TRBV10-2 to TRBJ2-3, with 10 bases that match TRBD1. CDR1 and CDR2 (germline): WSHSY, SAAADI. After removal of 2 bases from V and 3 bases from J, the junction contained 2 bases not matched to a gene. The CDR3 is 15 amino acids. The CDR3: CASSEAGQGTDTQYF. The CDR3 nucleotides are TGCGCCAGCAGTGAGGCGGGACAGGGGACAGATACGCAGTATTTT.

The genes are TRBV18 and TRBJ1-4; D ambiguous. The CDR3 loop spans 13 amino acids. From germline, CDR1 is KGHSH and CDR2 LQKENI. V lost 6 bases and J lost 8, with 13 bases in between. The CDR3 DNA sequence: TGTGCCAGCTCCCCGGACGGAAGCGAAAAACTGTTTTTT. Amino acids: CASSPDGSEKLFF. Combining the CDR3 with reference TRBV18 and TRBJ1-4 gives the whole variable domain NAGVMQNPRHLVRRRGQEARLRCSPMKGHSHVYWYRQLPEEGLKFMVYLQKENIIDESGMPKERFSAEFPKEGPSILRIQQVVRGDSAAYFCASSPDGSEKLFFGSGTQLSVL.

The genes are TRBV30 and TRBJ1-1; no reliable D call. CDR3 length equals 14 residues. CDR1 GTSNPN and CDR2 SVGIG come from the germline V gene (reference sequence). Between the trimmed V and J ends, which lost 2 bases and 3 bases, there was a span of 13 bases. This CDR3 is CAWSLWQSHTEAFF. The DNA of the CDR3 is TGTGCCTGGAGTTTATGGCAGTCCCACACTGAAGCTTTCTTT.

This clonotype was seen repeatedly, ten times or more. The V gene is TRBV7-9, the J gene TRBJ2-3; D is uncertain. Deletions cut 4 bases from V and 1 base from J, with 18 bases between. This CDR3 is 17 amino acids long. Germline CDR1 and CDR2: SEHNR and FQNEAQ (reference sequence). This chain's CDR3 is CASSSDLRPARTDTQYF. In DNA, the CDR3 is TGTGCCAGCAGCTCTGACTTAAGACCGGCGCGCACAGATACGCAGTATTTT.

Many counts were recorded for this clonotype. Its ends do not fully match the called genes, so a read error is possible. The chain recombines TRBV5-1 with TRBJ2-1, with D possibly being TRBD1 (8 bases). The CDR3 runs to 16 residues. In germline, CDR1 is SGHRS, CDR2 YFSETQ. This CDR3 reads CASSLDSDRDYNGQFF. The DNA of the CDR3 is TGCGCCAGCAGCTTGGACTCGGACAGGGACTACAATGGGCAGTTCTTC.

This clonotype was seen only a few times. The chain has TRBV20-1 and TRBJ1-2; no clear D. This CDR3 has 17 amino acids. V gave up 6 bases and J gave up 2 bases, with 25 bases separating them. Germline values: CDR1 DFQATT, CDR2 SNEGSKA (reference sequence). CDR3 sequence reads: CSAVRSSDPVGNYGYTF. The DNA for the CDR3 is TGCAGTGCCGTGCGGTCCAGTGACCCGGTGGGGAACTATGGCTACACCTTC.

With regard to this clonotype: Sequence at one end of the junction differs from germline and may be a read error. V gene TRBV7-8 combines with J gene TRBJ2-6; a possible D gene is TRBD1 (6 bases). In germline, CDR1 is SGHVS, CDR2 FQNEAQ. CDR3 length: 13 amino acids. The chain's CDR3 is CASSWGHWNTEAF. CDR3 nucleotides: TGTGCCAGCAGCTGGGGACACTGGAACACTGAAGCTTTC. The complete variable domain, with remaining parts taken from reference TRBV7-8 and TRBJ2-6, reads GAGVSQSPRYKVAKRGQDVALRCDPISGHVSLFWYQQALGQGPEFLTYFQNEAQLDKSGLPSDRFFAERPEGSVSTLKIQRTQQEDSAVYLCASSWGHWNTEAFGAGSRLTVL.

CDR3 loop: CASRGTGSSDYGYTF. In nucleotides, the CDR3 is TGTGCCAGCAGGGGGACAGGGTCCTCTGATTATGGCTACACCTTC. The J gene is TRBJ1-2, the V gene TRBV2; the match to TRBD1 covers 9 bases. This CDR3 has 15 amino acids. Germline CDR1 is SNHLY and CDR2 is FYNNEI. V lost 6 bases to trimming and J lost 5 bases; unmatched junction nucleotides: 10. The whole variable domain, remainder taken from reference TRBV2 and TRBJ1-2, is EPEVTQTPSHQVTQMGQEVILRCVPISNHLYFYWYRQILGQKVEFLVSFYNNEISEKSEIFDDQFSVERPDGSNFTLKIRSTKLEDSAMYFCASRGTGSSDYGYTFGSGTRLTVV.

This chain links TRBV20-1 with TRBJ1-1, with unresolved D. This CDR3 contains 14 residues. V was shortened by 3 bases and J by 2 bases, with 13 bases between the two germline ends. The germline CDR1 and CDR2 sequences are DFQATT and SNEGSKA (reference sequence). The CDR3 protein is CSARIQVPNTEAFF. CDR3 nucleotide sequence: TGCAGTGCTAGGATCCAGGTTCCAAACACTGAAGCTTTCTTT.

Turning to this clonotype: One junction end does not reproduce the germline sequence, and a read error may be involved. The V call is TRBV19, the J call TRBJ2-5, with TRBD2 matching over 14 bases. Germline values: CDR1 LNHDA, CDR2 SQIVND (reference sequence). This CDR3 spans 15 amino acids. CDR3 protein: CAGSSGLAGGETQYF. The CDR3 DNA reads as TGTGCCGGTAGCTCCGGACTAGCGGGAGGAGAGACCCAGTACTTC.

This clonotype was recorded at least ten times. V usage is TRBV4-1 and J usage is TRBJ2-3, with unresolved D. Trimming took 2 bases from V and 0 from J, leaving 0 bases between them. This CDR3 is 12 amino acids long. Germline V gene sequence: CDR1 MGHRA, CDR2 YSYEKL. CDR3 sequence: CASSQSTDTQYF. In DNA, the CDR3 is TGCGCCAGCAGCCAAAGCACAGATACGCAGTATTTT.

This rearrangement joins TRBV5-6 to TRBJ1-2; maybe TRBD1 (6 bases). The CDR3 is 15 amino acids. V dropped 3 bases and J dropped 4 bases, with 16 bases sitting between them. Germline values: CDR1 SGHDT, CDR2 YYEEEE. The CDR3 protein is CASSSGGSGAYGYTF. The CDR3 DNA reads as TGTGCCAGCAGCTCGGGGGGATCGGGGGCCTATGGCTACACCTTC.

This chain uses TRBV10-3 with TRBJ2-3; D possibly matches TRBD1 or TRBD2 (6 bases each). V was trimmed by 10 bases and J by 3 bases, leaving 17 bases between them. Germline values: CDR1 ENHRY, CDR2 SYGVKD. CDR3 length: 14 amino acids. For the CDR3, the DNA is TGTGCCAGCGAACAGGGAGGAAGGACAGATACGCAGTATTTT. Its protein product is CASEQGGRTDTQYF.

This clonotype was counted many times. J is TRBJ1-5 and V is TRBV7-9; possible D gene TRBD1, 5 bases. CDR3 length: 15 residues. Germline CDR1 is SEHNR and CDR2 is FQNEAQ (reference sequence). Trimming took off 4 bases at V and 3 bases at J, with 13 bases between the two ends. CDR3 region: CASSSAQGLNQPQHF. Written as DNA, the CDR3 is TGTGCCAGCAGCTCGGCCCAGGGCCTCAATCAGCCCCAGCATTTT.

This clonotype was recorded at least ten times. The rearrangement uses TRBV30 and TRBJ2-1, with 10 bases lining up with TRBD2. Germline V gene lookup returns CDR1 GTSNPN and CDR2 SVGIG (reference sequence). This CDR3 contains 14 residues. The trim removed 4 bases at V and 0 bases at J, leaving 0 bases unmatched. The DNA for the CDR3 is TGTGCCTGGACTAGCGGGAGCTCCTACAATGAGCAGTTCTTC. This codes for CAWTSGSSYNEQFF.

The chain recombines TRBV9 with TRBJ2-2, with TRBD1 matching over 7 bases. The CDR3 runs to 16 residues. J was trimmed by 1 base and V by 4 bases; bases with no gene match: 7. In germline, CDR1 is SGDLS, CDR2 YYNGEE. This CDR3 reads CASSPQTGRNTGELFF. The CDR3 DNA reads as TGTGCCAGCAGCCCCCAGACAGGGAGGAACACCGGGGAGCTGTTTTTT.

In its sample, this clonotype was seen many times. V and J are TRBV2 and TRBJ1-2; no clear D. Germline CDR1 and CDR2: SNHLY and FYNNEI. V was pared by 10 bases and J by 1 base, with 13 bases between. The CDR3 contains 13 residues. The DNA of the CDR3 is TGTGCCAAACCCCGGACTAATAACTATGGCTACACCTTC. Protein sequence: CAKPRTNNYGYTF.

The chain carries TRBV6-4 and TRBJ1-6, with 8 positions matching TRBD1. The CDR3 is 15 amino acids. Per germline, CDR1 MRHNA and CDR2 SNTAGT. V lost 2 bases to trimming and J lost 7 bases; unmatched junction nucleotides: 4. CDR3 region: CASSDKGQANSPLHF. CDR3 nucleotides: TGTGCCAGCAGTGACAAGGGACAGGCAAATTCACCCCTCCACTTT.

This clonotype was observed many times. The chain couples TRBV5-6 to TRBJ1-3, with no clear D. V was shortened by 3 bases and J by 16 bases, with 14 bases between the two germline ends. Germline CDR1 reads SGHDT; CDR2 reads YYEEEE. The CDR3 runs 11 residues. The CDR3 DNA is TGTGCCAGCAGCTCGATCGGCCCAGCTTATTTT. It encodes CASSSIGPAYF. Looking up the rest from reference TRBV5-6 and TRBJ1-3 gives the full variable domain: DAGVTQSPTHLIKTRGQQVTLRCSPKSGHDTVSWYQQALGQGPQFIFQYYEEEERQRGNFPDRFSGHQFPNYSSELNVNALLLGDSALYLCASSSIGPAYFGEGSWLTVV.

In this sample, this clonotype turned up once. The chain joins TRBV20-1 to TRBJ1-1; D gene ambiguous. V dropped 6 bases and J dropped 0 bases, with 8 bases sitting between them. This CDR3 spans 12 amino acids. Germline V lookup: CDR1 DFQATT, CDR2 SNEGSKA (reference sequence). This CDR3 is CSAGGMNTEAFF. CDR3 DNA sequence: TGCAGTGCCGGAGGTATGAACACTGAAGCTTTCTTT.

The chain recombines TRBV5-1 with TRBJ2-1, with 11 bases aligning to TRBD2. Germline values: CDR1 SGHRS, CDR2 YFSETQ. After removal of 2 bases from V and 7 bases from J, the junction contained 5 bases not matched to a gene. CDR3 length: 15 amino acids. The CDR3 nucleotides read TGCGCCAGCAGCTTTAGCGGGAGGGCATCGAATGAGCAGTTCTTC. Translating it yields CASSFSGRASNEQFF.

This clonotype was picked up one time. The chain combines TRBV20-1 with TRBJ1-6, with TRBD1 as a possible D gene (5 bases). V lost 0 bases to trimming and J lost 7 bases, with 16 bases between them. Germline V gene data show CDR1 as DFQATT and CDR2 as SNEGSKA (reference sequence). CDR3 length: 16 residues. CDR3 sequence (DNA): TGCAGTGCTAGAGATGCAGGGTCTAGCACAAATTCACCCCTCCACTTT. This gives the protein CSARDAGSSTNSPLHF.

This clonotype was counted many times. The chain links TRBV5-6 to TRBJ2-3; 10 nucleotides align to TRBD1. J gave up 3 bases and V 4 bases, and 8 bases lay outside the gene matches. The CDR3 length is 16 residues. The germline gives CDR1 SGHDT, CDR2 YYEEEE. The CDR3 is CASSQDRGIGTDTQYF. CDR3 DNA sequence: TGTGCCAGCAGCCAGGACAGGGGGATTGGTACAGATACGCAGTATTTT.